Following are 28 T cell receptor beta chains from one sample sequenced in a study of blood T cells in healthy people across ages. Combining a sample-barcoded 5' primer with a J-beta primer mix, a second PCR ran for 7 to 11 cycles. Each CDR3 protein is one row after TCRdb ran MiXCR on the 5' RACE reads. The sample includes about 970,000 distinct CDR3 sequences, about 53% of them seen just once. Sequencing was carried out using blood. The receptors derive from a woman aged 55-75 years in good health.

On this clonotype: A read error is possible here, since a much larger clone lies one base away. The V gene is TRBV3-1, the J gene TRBJ2-5; either TRBD1 or TRBD2 may fit D (7 bases each). TRBJ2-7 matches the DNA end more closely, so the J call is doubtful. The CDR3 runs 15 residues. Per germline, CDR1 LGHDT and CDR2 YNNKEL (reference sequence). The CDR3 sequence is CAGSQAGTVPHEQYF. CDR3 bases: TGTGCCGGCAGCCAAGCGGGGACAGTTCCCCACGAGCAGTACTTC.

J is TRBJ2-7 and V is TRBV20-1; TRBD2 agrees at 8 bases. J lost 7 bases, V lost 0 bases, and 8 bases had no gene match. This CDR3 comprises 14 residues. Germline V gene lookup returns CDR1 DFQATT and CDR2 SNEGSKA (reference sequence). CDR3 in DNA: TGCAGTGCTAGAGATCTCTTAGCGGGGAATGAGCAGTACTTC. It is translated as CSARDLLAGNEQYF.

This rearrangement joins TRBV24-1 to TRBJ2-5; TRBD1 matches at 12 bases. CDR1 is KGHDR, CDR2 SFDVKD, per germline. This CDR3 is 15 amino acids long. V gave up 5 bases and J gave up 11 bases; unmatched junction bases: 11. CDR3 loop: CATSARDRGLEEQYF. The CDR3 DNA reads as TGTGCCACCAGTGCCCGGGACAGGGGGCTAGAGGAGCAGTACTTC.

This clonotype was seen once. The chain couples TRBV27 to TRBJ1-2; 12 bases are shared with TRBD1. Trimming at V came to 7 bases and at J to 3 bases, leaving 6 bases not matched to a gene. The length of the CDR3 is 15 residues. Germline V CDR1 and CDR2: MNHEY, SMNVEV (reference sequence). CDR3 in DNA: TGTGCCAGCACCTACGGGACAGGGGGCTACTATGGCTACACCTTC. This codes for CASTYGTGGYYGYTF.

V usage is TRBV3-1 and J usage is TRBJ2-7; D might be TRBD1 (6 bases). The V end lost 0 bases, the J end lost 2 bases, and 11 bases lay between the germline ends. Germline V lookup: CDR1 LGHDT, CDR2 YNNKEL (reference sequence). CDR3 length: 15 residues. CDR3 amino acids: CASSQDLQGTYEQYF. In DNA, the CDR3 is TGTGCCAGCAGCCAAGATTTACAGGGAACCTACGAGCAGTACTTC.

The chain has TRBV12-3 or TRBV12-4 and TRBJ2-1; 10 bases match TRBD2. V shed 5 bases and J 1 base; nucleotides not matched to a gene: 5. The CDR3 covers 16 residues. The CDR3 spells CASSHSLAGSYNEQFF. As DNA, the CDR3 is TGTGCCAGCAGTCACTCACTAGCGGGATCCTACAATGAGCAGTTCTTC.

V gene TRBV7-2 combines with J gene TRBJ2-3, with D unresolved. This CDR3 is built from 15 residues. The ends were cut back, 1 base at V and 10 bases at J, with 18 bases in the middle. In germline, CDR1 is SGHTA, CDR2 FQGNSA. CDR3: CASSLELFGSRPQYF. CDR3 nucleotide sequence: TGTGCCAGCAGCTTAGAGCTTTTCGGTAGTCGTCCGCAGTATTTT. The whole variable domain, remainder taken from reference TRBV7-2 and TRBJ2-3, is GAGVSQSPSNKVTEKGKDVELRCDPISGHTALYWYRQSLGQGLEFLIYFQGNSAPDKSGLPSDRFSAERTGGSVSTLTIQRTQQEDSAVYLCASSLELFGSRPQYFGPGTRLTVL.

The chain links TRBV6-2 or TRBV6-3 to TRBJ2-7; D perhaps matches TRBD1 (6 bases). V lost 0 bases, J lost 0 bases, and 15 bases lay in between. Per germline, CDR1 MNHEY and CDR2 SVGEGT. The CDR3 length is 17 residues. This CDR3 reads CASSYSIADRSSYEQYF. CDR3 DNA sequence: TGTGCCAGCAGTTACTCGATCGCAGACAGGTCCTCCTACGAGCAGTACTTC.

The V call is TRBV20-1, the J call TRBJ1-1; D perhaps matches TRBD1 (6 bases). The ends were cut back, 0 bases at V and 4 bases at J, with 12 bases in the middle. Germline-derived CDR1 and CDR2 are DFQATT and SNEGSKA (reference sequence). This CDR3 is 14 amino acids long. CDR3 sequence (DNA): TGCAGTGCTAGAGAACGGGGGGCGATCACTGAAGCTTTCTTT. Residues: CSARERGAITEAFF.

In its sample, this clonotype was seen a few times. The gene calls are TRBV25-1 and TRBJ2-2, with D possibly TRBD1 on 6 matching bases. Germline CDR1 and CDR2: MGHDK and SYGVNS. This CDR3 has 13 residues. Trimming left V 9 bases short and J 1 base short, with 9 bases between. Written as DNA, the CDR3 is TGTGCCAGTAGGGGGTTGAACACCGGGGAGCTGTTTTTT. It codes for CASRGLNTGELFF. Complete variable domain (other parts from reference TRBV25-1 and TRBJ2-2): EADIYQTPRYLVIGTGKKITLECSQTMGHDKMYWYQQDPGMELHLIHYSYGVNSTEKGDLSSESTVSRIRTEHFPLTLESARPSHTSQYLCASRGLNTGELFFGEGSRLTVL.

This chain connects TRBV20-1 to TRBJ2-3, with a possible D match to TRBD1 (6 bases). The germline CDR1 and CDR2 sequences are DFQATT and SNEGSKA (reference sequence). Trimming shortened V by 5 bases and J by 6 bases, and 21 bases separated the two germline ends. The CDR3 consists of 15 residues. The CDR3 sequence is CSASGQLRVQDTQYF. In nucleotides, the CDR3 is TGCAGTGCTTCCGGACAGTTACGCGTGCAGGATACGCAGTATTTT.

This chain joins TRBV12-3 or TRBV12-4 and TRBJ2-7, with 8 bases matching TRBD2. V was clipped by 9 bases and J by 3 bases; unmatched bases: 16. The CDR3 is 16 amino acids. CDR3 amino acids: CASMNDVRGLDYEQYF. DNA for the CDR3: TGTGCCAGTATGAATGATGTTCGGGGACTAGACTACGAGCAGTACTTC.

The rearrangement uses TRBV4-1 and TRBJ1-2; D uncertain. In germline, CDR1 is MGHRA, CDR2 YSYEKL. This CDR3 contains 13 residues. Trimming took 2 bases from V and 4 from J, leaving 8 bases between them. CDR3 nucleotides: TGCGCCAGCAGCCAATTCGGTATCTATGGCTACACCTTC. Its protein product is CASSQFGIYGYTF.

V gene TRBV25-1 combines with J gene TRBJ1-5; D may be TRBD1 (5 bases). Germline assignment: CDR1 MGHDK and CDR2 SYGVNS. This CDR3 contains 13 residues. V gave up 2 bases and J gave up 9 bases, with 11 bases separating them. The CDR3 DNA reads as TGTGCCAGCAGTGAACGGGGGGGTCGGCCCCAGCATTTT. This sequence encodes CASSERGGRPQHF.

CDR3 bases: TGCGCCAGCAGCTCTGTGTCGGGACAGCTACCCTACGAGCAGTACTTC. Protein product: CASSSVSGQLPYEQYF. The rearrangement links TRBV5-1 to TRBJ2-7; 7 bases are a match to TRBD1. The CDR3 is made up of 16 amino acids. Germline V gives CDR1 SGHRS, CDR2 YFSETQ. V lost 3 bases, J lost 2 bases, and 11 bases stayed unmatched. Based on the CDR3 plus reference TRBV5-1 and TRBJ2-7, the full variable domain is KAGVTQTPRYLIKTRGQQVTLSCSPISGHRSVSWYQQTPGQGLQFLFEYFSETQRNKGNFPGRFSGRQFSNSRSEMNVSTLELGDSALYLCASSSVSGQLPYEQYFGPGTRLTVT.

Only a few counts were recorded for this clonotype. The chain employs TRBV12-3 or TRBV12-4 and TRBJ2-3; TRBD2 might be the D (6 bases). Between the trimmed V and J ends, which lost 6 bases and 4 bases, there was a span of 8 bases. The CDR3 covers 12 residues. The CDR3 reads CASRGTSDTQYF. Written as DNA, the CDR3 is TGTGCCAGCAGGGGGACTTCAGATACGCAGTATTTT.

The J gene is TRBJ2-7, the V gene TRBV7-8; 9 bases are shared with TRBD1. V shed 2 bases, J shed 3 bases, and the junction held 2 bases outside the gene matches. The CDR3 has 14 residues. The V gene's germline CDR1 is SGHVS and CDR2 FQNEAQ. The CDR3 nucleotides read TGTGCCAGCAGCTTAACGGGACAGGGCTACGAGCAGTACTTC. It specifies CASSLTGQGYEQYF.

The CDR3 nucleotides are TGTGCCAGCAGCGTCTTCACTTACCCCACTAGCGGGAGTCCCGATACGCAGTATTTT. The encoded protein is CASSVFTYPTSGSPDTQYF. The rearrangement uses TRBV3-1 and TRBJ2-3, with 11 bases lining up with TRBD2. V shed 5 bases and J 6 bases; nucleotides not matched to a gene: 19. Per germline, CDR1 LGHDT and CDR2 YNNKEL (reference sequence). The length of the CDR3 is 19 residues.

This clonotype was seen a few times. The chain recombines TRBV20-1 with TRBJ2-5; D is unresolved. Matching the DNA end better, TRBJ2-7 makes the J call doubtful. The germline V gene has CDR1 DFQATT and CDR2 SNEGSKA (reference sequence). The CDR3 is 14 residues long. The DNA of the CDR3 is TGCAGTGCTAGAGATCTAGGGCGACCCTACGAGCAGTACTTC. Encoded protein: CSARDLGRPYEQYF.

The chain couples TRBV5-1 to TRBJ2-3; TRBD1 agrees at 10 bases. This CDR3 contains 18 residues. The V segment lost 2 bases and the J segment 4 bases; nucleotides outside the gene matches: 13. In germline, CDR1 is SGHRS, CDR2 YFSETQ. The chain's CDR3 is CASSFGTGEGTGSDTQYF. Here the CDR3 DNA reads TGCGCCAGCAGCTTTGGGACAGGGGAAGGTACTGGATCAGATACGCAGTATTTT.

This clonotype was found a few times. This sequence joins TRBV29-1 and TRBJ2-7; D may be TRBD2 (6 bases). V lost 6 bases and J lost 0, with 18 bases in between. The germline CDR1 and CDR2 sequences are SQVTM and ANQGSEA. The CDR3 consists of 15 residues. The CDR3 sequence: CSVAGGGLSSYEQYF. CDR3 sequence (DNA): TGCAGCGTCGCCGGGGGAGGACTCAGCTCCTACGAGCAGTACTTC.

In this sample, this clonotype turned up a few times. The rearrangement joins TRBV12-3 or TRBV12-4 to TRBJ2-4; TRBD1 aligns across 7 bases. This CDR3 is built from 17 residues. V lost 2 bases and J lost 6; bases outside the gene matches: 13. CDR3 region: CASSLPLSGTASNIQYF. The CDR3, as DNA: TGTGCCAGCAGTTTACCCTTGTCCGGGACAGCCTCAAACATTCAGTACTTC.

Concerning this clonotype: Given a much more abundant clone one base away, this may be a read error. V and J are TRBV4-2 and TRBJ2-1; TRBD2 might be the D (6 bases). The CDR3 extends over 15 amino acids. Trimming shortened V by 0 bases and J by 4 bases, and 10 bases separated the two germline ends. CDR1 and CDR2 from the germline V gene are LGHNA and YNFKEQ. CDR3 in amino acids: CASSQDAGLYNEQFF. CDR3 sequence (DNA): TGTGCCAGCAGCCAAGATGCGGGACTTTACAATGAGCAGTTCTTC.

This clonotype was found a few times. The chain recombines TRBV6-2 or TRBV6-3 with TRBJ2-4; 10 bases align to TRBD2. Germline V CDR1 and CDR2: MNHEY, SVGEGT. The CDR3 length is 17 residues. V trimming: 3 bases; J trimming: 0 bases; junction bases outside the gene matches: 5. DNA of the CDR3: TGTGCCAGCAGTTATAACCTAGCGGGAGAAGCCAAAAACATTCAGTACTTC. This encodes CASSYNLAGEAKNIQYF.

The V and J genes are TRBV30 and TRBJ2-2; D remains unclear. The V gene lost 3 bases and the J gene lost 0 bases, with 8 bases spanning the gap. In germline, CDR1 is GTSNPN, CDR2 SVGIG (reference sequence). The CDR3 length is 14 residues. CDR3 amino acids: CAWRAVANTGELFF. The DNA for the CDR3 is TGTGCCTGGAGGGCGGTCGCGAACACCGGGGAGCTGTTTTTT.

The chain couples TRBV30 to TRBJ1-1; a weak D match, TRBD1 (5 bases). The CDR3 has 12 amino acids. V was shortened by 3 bases and J by 1 base, with 6 bases between the two germline ends. Per germline, CDR1 GTSNPN and CDR2 SVGIG (reference sequence). The CDR3 nucleotides read TGTGCCTGGAGCAGGGAGAACACTGAAGCTTTCTTT. This encodes CAWSRENTEAFF.

The CDR3 loop reads CASSQDHGTEAFF. The CDR3 DNA follows: TGCGCCAGCAGCCAAGATCATGGGACTGAAGCTTTCTTT. The chain employs TRBV4-1 and TRBJ1-1; D is unresolved. Trimming left V 0 bases short and J 5 bases short, with 7 bases between. The CDR3 sequence is 13 residues long. Germline-derived CDR1 and CDR2 are MGHRA and YSYEKL.

The CDR3 sequence is CASSYPQGHEKLFF. In DNA, the CDR3 is TGTGCCAGCAGTTACCCCCAGGGTCATGAAAAACTGTTTTTT. The chain links TRBV6-6 to TRBJ1-4; a possible D gene is TRBD1 (5 bases). The CDR3 has 14 residues. Trimming pared 2 bases from V and 6 bases from J, leaving 10 bases between. CDR1 MNHNY and CDR2 SVGAGI come from the germline V gene (reference sequence).